The 26 T cell receptor beta chains listed next were all sequenced from one sample in a study of cytomegalovirus exposure and HLA in healthy donors. Sequencing was performed with immunoSEQ multiplex PCR; in TCRdb, only in-frame clones are kept and a portion is missing. This table has 150,000 to 200,000 clones, roughly 83% appearing once. The sequencing sample was made of PBMCs. These receptor sequences come from a woman under 30 in good health and CMV-seronegative.

The chain couples TRBV6-6 to TRBJ2-1; TRBD2 matches at 8 bases. The ends lost 11 bases at V and 1 base at J; junction bases unmatched: 4. From germline, CDR1 is MNHNY and CDR2 SVGAGI (reference sequence). The CDR3 has 13 residues. The CDR3 nucleotides are TGTGCCGGAAGCGGGGGTTCCTACAATGAGCAGTTCTTC. The encoded protein is CAGSGGSYNEQFF.

V and J are TRBV19 and TRBJ1-4, with TRBD1 matching 8 bases. The CDR3 is 13 residues long. The germline V gene encodes CDR1 LNHDA and CDR2 SQIVND (reference sequence). After removal of 6 bases from V and 8 bases from J, the junction contained 5 bases not matched to a gene. CDR3 nucleotide sequence: TGTGCCAGTAGGCCCGGACAGGGAGAAAAACTGTTTTTT. Translation: CASRPGQGEKLFF.

J is TRBJ1-2 and V is TRBV30, with a possible D match to TRBD1 (6 bases). This CDR3 has 11 residues. CDR1 is GTSNPN, CDR2 SVGIG, per germline (reference sequence). The V and J ends lost 8 bases and 8 bases respectively, with 15 bases between them. The CDR3: CAQDRNSGYTF. The CDR3 DNA follows: TGTGCCCAAGACAGGAACAGCGGCTACACCTTC.

The chain carries TRBV15 and TRBJ1-1; TRBD1 might be the D (6 bases). The CDR3 runs 15 residues. With 3 bases removed from V and 5 bases from J, the gap between germline ends came to 16 bases. Germline lookup yields CDR1 LNHNV and CDR2 YYDKDF (reference sequence). Written as DNA, the CDR3 is TGTGCCACCAGCAGCTCCAAACAGGGCATGACTGAAGCTTTCTTT. It translates to CATSSSKQGMTEAFF.

This chain links TRBV7-8 with TRBJ1-2; 7 bases are a match to TRBD1. The CDR3 is made up of 14 amino acids. J was trimmed by 5 bases and V by 4 bases; bases with no gene match: 7. Looked up from germline, CDR1 is SGHVS and CDR2 is FQNEAQ. CDR3 loop: CASSSGTVNYGYTF. The CDR3 DNA follows: TGTGCCAGCAGCTCCGGGACAGTGAATTATGGCTACACCTTC.

J is TRBJ2-7 and V is TRBV11-3; D ambiguous. The CDR3 is made up of 13 amino acids. V was cut by 0 bases and J by 3 bases, with 6 bases left in between. Germline CDR1 SGHNT, CDR2 YENEEA. The CDR3: CASSLDHSYEQYF. The CDR3 DNA reads as TGTGCCAGCAGCTTAGATCACAGCTACGAGCAGTACTTC.

V gene TRBV11-2 combines with J gene TRBJ1-1; D remains unclear. CDR3 length equals 14 residues. The V gene's germline CDR1 is SGHAT and CDR2 FQNNGV. Between the trimmed V and J ends, which lost 1 base and 5 bases, there was a span of 11 bases. CDR3 in DNA: TGTGCCAGCAGCTTAGTAGCCGGGAGGACTGAAGCTTTCTTT. Its translation: CASSLVAGRTEAFF.

This clone was observed a handful of times. The rearrangement links TRBV4-1 to TRBJ1-1; D not resolved. CDR3 size: 15 residues. With 0 bases removed from V and 3 bases from J, the gap between germline ends came to 11 bases. In germline, CDR1 is MGHRA, CDR2 YSYEKL. For the CDR3, the DNA is TGCGCCAGCAGCCAAGACAGGAGGGTCGACACTGAAGCTTTCTTT. Residues: CASSQDRRVDTEAFF.

J is TRBJ2-7 and V is TRBV9; 7 bases line up with TRBD1. Germline loops: CDR1 SGDLS, CDR2 YYNGEE. V trimming: 3 bases; J trimming: 5 bases; junction bases outside the gene matches: 11. CDR3 size: 15 residues. The CDR3, as DNA: TGTGCCAGCAGCGCGCACGGGACAGCTGTACACGAGCAGTACTTC. Protein: CASSAHGTAVHEQYF.

V gene TRBV5-1 combines with J gene TRBJ1-4; D remains unclear. The length of the CDR3 is 14 residues. V shed 4 bases and J shed 0 bases, with 7 bases lying between them. Germline CDR1 and CDR2: SGHRS and YFSETQ. In nucleotides, the CDR3 is TGCGCCAGCAGCGTCTCCGCAACTAATGAAAAACTGTTTTTT. This encodes CASSVSATNEKLFF.

V and J are TRBV4-1 and TRBJ2-1, with TRBD2 matching over 11 bases. The V segment lost 1 base and the J segment 3 bases; nucleotides outside the gene matches: 2. CDR1 is MGHRA and CDR2 is YSYEKL in the germline V gene. CDR3 length: 16 residues. The CDR3 region has the DNA TGCGCCAGCAGCCAAGGGACTAGCGGGTTCTACAATGAGCAGTTCTTC. Translated, it gives CASSQGTSGFYNEQFF.

The genes are TRBV25-1 and TRBJ1-5, with D perhaps matching TRBD1 (6 bases). Germline CDR1 is MGHDK and CDR2 is SYGVNS. Trimming shortened V by 3 bases and J by 6 bases, and 12 bases separated the two germline ends. CDR3 size: 14 residues. CDR3 sequence: CASSDYRDGQPQHF. For the CDR3, the DNA is TGTGCCAGCAGTGATTACAGGGATGGTCAGCCCCAGCATTTT.

CDR3 sequence reads: CASSNGLAGDTGELFF. The CDR3, as DNA: TGTGCCAGCAGTAACGGACTAGCGGGAGATACCGGGGAGCTGTTTTTT. The chain carries TRBV7-6 and TRBJ2-2; TRBD2 matches 13 bases. V shed 6 bases, J shed 5 bases, and the junction held 6 bases outside the gene matches. This CDR3 region has 16 residues. Germline V gives CDR1 SGHVS, CDR2 FNYEAQ.

The CDR3 DNA sequence: TGTGCCAGCAAGGGAGACTCTAGCAATCAGCCCCAGCATTTT. Encoded protein: CASKGDSSNQPQHF. V is TRBV2 and J is TRBJ1-5; D remains unclear. The CDR3 sequence is 14 residues long. CDR1 and CDR2 (germline): SNHLY, FYNNEI. The germline V and J ends were trimmed by 7 bases and 0 bases, with 10 bases remaining between them.

This chain joins TRBV7-2 and TRBJ1-2; D call uncertain. The CDR3 is made up of 13 amino acids. V was cut by 1 base and J by 6 bases, with 9 bases left in between. Germline CDR1 is SGHTA and CDR2 is FQGNSA. The CDR3 is CASSLGPRDGYTF. Here the CDR3 DNA reads TGTGCCAGCAGCTTAGGCCCCCGGGATGGCTACACCTTC.

The V call is TRBV4-1, the J call TRBJ1-2; D is unclear. CDR1 is MGHRA, CDR2 YSYEKL, per germline. This CDR3 contains 16 residues. Trimming cost V 4 bases and J 0 bases, with 15 bases left between them. The CDR3 region is CASSPKPAEANYGYTF. The CDR3 bases are TGCGCCAGCAGCCCCAAGCCCGCGGAAGCTAACTATGGCTACACCTTC.

The CDR3 region has the DNA TGTGCCATCAGGGGTAGCGGGGGAAACACCGGGGAGCTGTTTTTT. It is translated as CAIRGSGGNTGELFF. The V call is TRBV10-3, the J call TRBJ2-2, with TRBD2 matching over 9 bases. V lost 6 bases to trimming and J lost 2 bases; unmatched junction nucleotides: 4. The CDR3 consists of 15 residues. Germline CDR1 and CDR2: ENHRY and SYGVKD.

The genes are TRBV2 and TRBJ1-1; the D gene is possibly TRBD1 (6 bases). The V end was cut by 6 bases, the J end by 7 bases, with 12 bases between. This CDR3 has 12 residues. Germline V gives CDR1 SNHLY, CDR2 FYNNEI. DNA for the CDR3: TGTGCCAGCAGGGGGGGGACAAATGAAGCTTTCTTT. It is translated as CASRGGTNEAFF.

The J gene is TRBJ2-1, the V gene TRBV19, with 7 bases matching TRBD1. The CDR3 totals 20 residues. J gave up 5 bases and V 6 bases, and 25 bases lay outside the gene matches. The germline V gene encodes CDR1 LNHDA and CDR2 SQIVND (reference sequence). CDR3 sequence reads: CASRRQGVTSNTQVNNEQFF. The DNA for the CDR3 is TGTGCCAGTAGACGACAGGGCGTTACAAGTAACACTCAAGTTAACAATGAGCAGTTCTTC.

V and J are TRBV7-2 and TRBJ1-5; TRBD1 matches 9 bases. CDR1 SGHTA and CDR2 FQGNSA come from the germline V gene. CDR3 length equals 15 residues. V lost 5 bases to trimming and J lost 1 base; unmatched junction nucleotides: 3. The CDR3 loop reads CASSPGTGSNQPQHF. The CDR3 DNA is TGTGCCAGCAGCCCCGGGACAGGGAGCAATCAGCCCCAGCATTTT.

This clone was seen just once. V and J are TRBV4-1 and TRBJ1-1; 8 positions agree with TRBD1. Germline V gene data show CDR1 as MGHRA and CDR2 as YSYEKL. The J segment lost 0 bases and the V segment lost 1 base, leaving 7 bases of the junction unmatched. There are 17 residues in the CDR3. The CDR3 reads CASSQVLTGEMNTEAFF. The CDR3 coding sequence is TGCGCCAGCAGCCAAGTTTTGACAGGGGAGATGAACACTGAAGCTTTCTTT.

The chain carries TRBV4-2 and TRBJ1-2; 8 nucleotides match TRBD1. Losses at the gene ends were 1 base for V and 8 bases for J; bases not matched to a gene: 3. The CDR3 runs 13 residues. The germline CDR1 and CDR2 sequences are LGHNA and YNFKEQ. The CDR3 protein is CASSQGTGTGYTF. In nucleotides, the CDR3 is TGTGCCAGCAGCCAAGGGACAGGGACAGGCTACACCTTC.

The rearrangement links TRBV27 to TRBJ2-3; 10 positions agree with TRBD2. This CDR3 has 19 residues. J gave up 1 base and V 5 bases, and 15 bases lay outside the gene matches. CDR1 is MNHEY and CDR2 is SMNVEV in the germline V gene (reference sequence). CDR3 in amino acids: CASSPKREGPSFGTDTQYF. The CDR3 DNA reads as TGTGCCAGCAGTCCAAAGCGGGAGGGCCCCTCATTTGGCACAGATACGCAGTATTTT.

The V call is TRBV7-9, the J call TRBJ1-4, with D maybe TRBD1 (5 bases). Deletions cut 5 bases from V and 5 bases from J, with 12 bases between. The CDR3 extends over 14 amino acids. Germline V gene sequence: CDR1 SEHNR, CDR2 FQNEAQ (reference sequence). The CDR3 region has the DNA TGTGCCAGCAGCCGACCACAGGAAAATGAAAAACTGTTTTTT. Its translation is CASSRPQENEKLFF.

V gene TRBV12-5 combines with J gene TRBJ1-5, with 7 bases that match TRBD1. CDR1 and CDR2 (germline): LGHNT, FRNRAP. The CDR3 has 13 amino acids. Written as DNA, the CDR3 is TGTGCAAGCCTTGGACAGGAAGGACAGCCCCAGCATTTT. Encoded protein: CASLGQEGQPQHF.

This CDR3 is CASSSADRAGGGYTF. As DNA, the CDR3 is TGTGCCAGCAGTTCGGCGGACAGGGCGGGCGGTGGCTACACCTTC. This rearrangement joins TRBV6-6 to TRBJ1-2, with TRBD1 matching 8 bases. V shed 4 bases and J 7 bases; nucleotides not matched to a gene: 11. This CDR3 region has 15 residues. The germline V gene has CDR1 MNHNY and CDR2 SVGAGI (reference sequence).